This TCR beta chain came from a study of blood T cell repertoires in COVID-19. Per the original methods: Amplification of reference gene primers provided the estimated nucleated cell counts. Libraries were prepared by immunoSEQ multiplex PCR; TCRdb keeps only in-frame clonotypes and omits some of them. That table gives V, J and clone size, and the DNA gave D and trimming. The table lists 150,000 or so clones, approximately 90% of them singletons, with approximately 4% in the top ten. J was trimmed by 3 bases and V by 6 bases; bases with no gene match: 14. The CDR3 is made up of 17 amino acids. CDR1 is SGHTA, CDR2 FQGTGA, per germline.

This sequence originates from a woman aged 40 to 55 who had been exposed to COVID-19. V is TRBV7-3 and J is TRBJ1-5, with 7 bases that match TRBD1. Sequencing was performed on PBMCs or T cells enriched from blood (not recorded which). For the CDR3, the DNA is TGTGCCAGCAGATCTAATAACCAGGGGGAGAACAATCAGCCCCAGCATTTT. Translated: CASRSNNQGENNQPQHF.